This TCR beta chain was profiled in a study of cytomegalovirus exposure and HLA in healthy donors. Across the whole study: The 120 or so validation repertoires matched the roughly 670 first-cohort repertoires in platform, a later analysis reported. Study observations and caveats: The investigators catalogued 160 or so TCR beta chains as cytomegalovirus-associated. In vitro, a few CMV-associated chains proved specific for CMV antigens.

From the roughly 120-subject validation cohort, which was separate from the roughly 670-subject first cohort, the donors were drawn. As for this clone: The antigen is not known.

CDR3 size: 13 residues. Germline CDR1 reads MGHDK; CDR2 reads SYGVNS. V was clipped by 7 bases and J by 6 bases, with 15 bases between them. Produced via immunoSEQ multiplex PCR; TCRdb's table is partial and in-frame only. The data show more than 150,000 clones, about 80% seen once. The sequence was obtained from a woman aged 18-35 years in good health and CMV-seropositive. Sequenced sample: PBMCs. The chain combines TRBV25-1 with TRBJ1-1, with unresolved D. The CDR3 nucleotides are TGTGCCAGCAATCCAGGAGGCCTATCTGAAGCTTTCTTT. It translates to CASNPGGLSEAFF.